This TCR beta chain was captured in a study of control samples from healthy donors and cancer patients. V shed 0 bases and J shed 7 bases, with 9 bases lying between them. The CDR3 runs to 13 residues. CDR1 is LGHDT, CDR2 YNNKEL, per germline (reference sequence). Clones were sequenced by immunoSEQ multiplex PCR, and TCRdb holds only the in-frame ones, with some missing. The sample lists 150,000 or so clones, roughly nine tenths seen once, with about 7.6% in the top ten. This TCR came from a young man in good health. Sequenced sample: blood. The rearrangement links TRBV3-1 (or the pseudogene TRBV3-2) to TRBJ1-2; no clear D gene. DNA of the CDR3: TGTGCCAGCAGCCAAGATCACCGATTTGGCTACACCTTC. Its protein is CASSQDHRFGYTF.